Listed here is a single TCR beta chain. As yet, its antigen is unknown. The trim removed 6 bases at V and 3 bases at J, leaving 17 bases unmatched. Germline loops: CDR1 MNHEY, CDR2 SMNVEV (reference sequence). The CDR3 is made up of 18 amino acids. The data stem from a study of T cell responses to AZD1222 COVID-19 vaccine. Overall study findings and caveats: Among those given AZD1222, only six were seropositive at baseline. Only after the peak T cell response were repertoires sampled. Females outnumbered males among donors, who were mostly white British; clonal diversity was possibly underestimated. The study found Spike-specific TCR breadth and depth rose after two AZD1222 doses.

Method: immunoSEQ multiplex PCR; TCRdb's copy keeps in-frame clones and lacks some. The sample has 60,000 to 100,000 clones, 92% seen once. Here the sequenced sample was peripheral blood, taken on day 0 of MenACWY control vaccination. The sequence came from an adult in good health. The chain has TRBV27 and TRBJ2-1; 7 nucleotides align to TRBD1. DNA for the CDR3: TGTGCCAGCAGGCGTAAGGGTCCGGGACAGAGCGACTACAATGAGCAGTTCTTC. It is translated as CASRRKGPGQSDYNEQFF.